A selection of T cell receptor beta chains follows, all from one sample in a study of cytomegalovirus exposure and HLA in healthy donors. Data came from immunoSEQ multiplex PCR; TCRdb stores just in-frame clones and leaves some out. The top ten clones hold 0.75% to 0.85% of a sample with 350,000 or so clones, roughly 89% of them seen once. Sequenced material: PBMCs. These receptors were collected from a woman aged 18-29 years in good health and CMV-seronegative. The CDR3 runs from the conserved cysteine through the conserved F or W. The order of the fields is V gene, D gene, clone size, J gene, CDR3 protein, CDR3 DNA. The D gene is left open where the match is weak. Not all rows give a size; the values are once, few, many and, for expanded clones, a class.

V: TRBV30; D: .; size: .; J: TRBJ2-1; CDR3: CAWSTTGFAYNEQFF; DNA: TGTGCCTGGAGTACCACAGGGTTTGCCTACAATGAGCAGTTCTTC
V: TRBV2; D: TRBD1; size: .; J: TRBJ1-2; CDR3: CASLQETGGGYTF; DNA: TGTGCCAGCCTTCAGGAAACAGGGGGCGGCTACACCTTC
V: TRBV7-2; D: TRBD1; size: .; J: TRBJ2-2; CDR3: CASRPQGAIRRGGELFF; DNA: TGTGCCAGCAGGCCACAGGGGGCCATCAGGAGGGGCGGGGAGCTGTTTTTT
V: TRBV6-1; D: .; size: .; J: TRBJ2-5; CDR3: CASSEGWVSGETQYF; DNA: TGTGCCAGCAGTGAAGGGTGGGTTTCGGGAGAGACCCAGTACTTC
V: TRBV27; D: .; size: .; J: TRBJ1-3; CDR3: CASAPGSGNTIYF; DNA: TGTGCCAGCGCCCCAGGGTCTGGAAACACCATATATTTT
V: TRBV27; D: TRBD2; size: .; J: TRBJ2-6; CDR3: CASSRRTSGFSGANVLTF; DNA: TGTGCCAGCAGTCGGCGGACTAGCGGTTTCTCTGGGGCCAACGTCCTGACTTTC
V: TRBV5-1; D: TRBD1; size: .; J: TRBJ1-1; CDR3: CASVGQGASEAFF; DNA: TGCGCCAGCGTAGGACAGGGGGCTTCTGAAGCTTTCTTT
V: TRBV4-2; D: .; size: .; J: TRBJ2-1; CDR3: CASSQGRQGTYNEQFF; DNA: TGTGCCAGCAGCCAAGGCAGGCAGGGGACCTACAATGAGCAGTTCTTC
V: TRBV5-4; D: TRBD2; size: .; J: TRBJ2-1; CDR3: CACGLAGSNEQFF; DNA: TGTGCCTGTGGGCTAGCGGGAAGTAATGAGCAGTTCTTC
V: TRBV5-1; D: .; size: .; J: TRBJ1-1; CDR3: CASSPLGGTEAFF; DNA: TGCGCCAGCAGCCCGCTGGGGGGAACTGAAGCTTTCTTT
V: TRBV10-3; D: .; size: .; J: TRBJ2-3; CDR3: CAISEYEVRDTDTQYF; DNA: TGTGCCATCAGTGAGTACGAGGTCAGAGACACAGATACGCAGTATTTT
V: TRBV4-1; D: .; size: .; J: TRBJ2-3; CDR3: CASSQEDSGSTDTQYF; DNA: TGCGCCAGCAGCCAAGAGGATAGCGGCAGCACAGATACGCAGTATTTT
V: TRBV27; D: TRBD2; size: .; J: TRBJ2-3; CDR3: CASTSSGRDTDTQYF; DNA: TGTGCCAGCACCTCTAGCGGGAGAGACACAGATACGCAGTATTTT
V: TRBV4-2; D: .; size: .; J: TRBJ1-5; CDR3: CASSQDFPGDGAQHF; DNA: TGTGCCAGCAGCCAAGATTTCCCAGGGGACGGGGCCCAGCATTTT
V: TRBV5-1; D: .; size: .; J: TRBJ1-1; CDR3: CASSLNGLNTEAFF; DNA: TGCGCCAGCAGCTTGAACGGTTTGAACACTGAAGCTTTCTTT
V: TRBV25-1; D: .; size: .; J: TRBJ2-1; CDR3: CASSRLNNEQFF; DNA: TGTGCCAGCAGTCGCCTAAACAATGAGCAGTTCTTC
V: TRBV7-2; D: .; size: .; J: TRBJ2-5; CDR3: CASTPGGTETQYF; DNA: TGTGCCAGCACGCCCGGAGGGACAGAGACCCAGTACTTC
V: TRBV6-5; D: .; size: few; J: TRBJ1-2; CDR3: CASTGGVYYTF; DNA: TGTGCCAGCACGGGGGGAGTTTACTACACCTTC
V: TRBV7-3; D: .; size: .; J: TRBJ2-1; CDR3: CASSENREPYNEQFF; DNA: TGTGCCAGCAGCGAAAATCGGGAGCCCTACAATGAGCAGTTCTTC
V: TRBV5-8; D: TRBD2; size: .; J: TRBJ2-7; CDR3: CASSLAWTSGSYEQYF; DNA: TGTGCCAGCAGCTTGGCCTGGACTAGCGGGAGCTACGAGCAGTACTTC
V: TRBV28; D: .; size: .; J: TRBJ2-5; CDR3: CASSFQGPAKETQYF; DNA: TGTGCCAGCAGTTTTCAGGGCCCCGCAAAAGAGACCCAGTACTTC
V: TRBV6-1; D: .; size: few; J: TRBJ2-1; CDR3: CASSVRSDSEQFF; DNA: TGTGCCAGCAGTGTTCGCAGCGACAGTGAGCAGTTCTTC
V: TRBV9; D: .; size: .; J: TRBJ2-3; CDR3: CASSAYGGLATDTQYF; DNA: TGTGCCAGCAGCGCCTATGGTGGATTAGCCACAGATACGCAGTATTTT
V: TRBV5-1; D: .; size: .; J: TRBJ1-5; CDR3: CASTPAPGVSEPQHF; DNA: TGCGCCAGCACCCCCGCCCCAGGGGTTTCGGAGCCCCAGCATTTT
V: TRBV10-3; D: .; size: few; J: TRBJ1-1; CDR3: CAILAQVNTEAFF; DNA: TGTGCCATCCTGGCGCAGGTGAACACTGAAGCTTTCTTT
V: TRBV7-2; D: .; size: .; J: TRBJ1-5; CDR3: CASSSPAGLEQPQHF; DNA: TGTGCCAGCAGCTCCCCCGCGGGGTTGGAGCAGCCCCAGCATTTT
V: TRBV7-9; D: .; size: .; J: TRBJ1-5; CDR3: CASSVTGNQPQHF; DNA: TGTGCCAGCAGCGTAACAGGGAATCAGCCCCAGCATTTT
V: TRBV27; D: TRBD2; size: .; J: TRBJ2-5; CDR3: CARPGTSGEMEYF; DNA: TGTGCCAGGCCCGGGACTAGCGGCGAAATGGAGTACTTC
V: TRBV9; D: TRBD2; size: .; J: TRBJ2-5; CDR3: CASSAGLAQETQYF; DNA: TGTGCCAGCAGCGCGGGACTAGCGCAAGAGACCCAGTACTTC
V: TRBV9; D: .; size: few; J: TRBJ2-7; CDR3: CASSEGGGYEQYF; DNA: TGTGCCAGCAGCGAGGGAGGGGGCTACGAGCAGTACTTC
V: TRBV4-3; D: .; size: .; J: TRBJ1-1; CDR3: CATSVGANTEAFF; DNA: TGCGCCACCTCAGTAGGGGCGAACACTGAAGCTTTCTTT
V: TRBV11-2; D: TRBD1; size: .; J: TRBJ2-2; CDR3: CASSLGQGARGNTGELFF; DNA: TGTGCCAGCAGCTTGGGACAGGGGGCGCGGGGGAACACCGGGGAGCTGTTTTTT
V: TRBV5-1; D: .; size: .; J: TRBJ2-3; CDR3: CASSLALGTDTQYF; DNA: TGCGCCAGCAGCTTGGCACTAGGCACAGATACGCAGTATTTT
V: TRBV27; D: TRBD1; size: .; J: TRBJ2-5; CDR3: CASSGRDRVQPFETQYF; DNA: TGTGCCAGCAGTGGAAGGGACAGGGTGCAGCCCTTTGAGACCCAGTACTTC
V: TRBV13; D: TRBD2; size: .; J: TRBJ2-3; CDR3: CASSPRAGPDTQYF; DNA: TGTGCCAGCAGCCCTCGAGCGGGACCAGATACGCAGTATTTT
V: TRBV28; D: TRBD1; size: .; J: TRBJ1-1; CDR3: CASSPSDRWATEAFF; DNA: TGTGCCAGCAGTCCCTCGGACAGGTGGGCCACTGAAGCTTTCTTT
V: TRBV6-6; D: .; size: .; J: TRBJ2-5; CDR3: CASRDSAQETQYF; DNA: TGTGCCAGCCGGGACTCAGCCCAAGAGACCCAGTACTTC
V: TRBV5-1; D: .; size: .; J: TRBJ2-7; CDR3: CASSLYAADEQYF; DNA: TGCGCCAGCAGCTTGTACGCGGCCGACGAGCAGTACTTC
V: TRBV7-6; D: .; size: .; J: TRBJ2-3; CDR3: CASSLGLGSTDTQYF; DNA: TGTGCCAGCAGCTTGGGCTTAGGCTCCACAGATACGCAGTATTTT
V: TRBV7-2; D: .; size: .; J: TRBJ2-5; CDR3: CASSTGGQETQYF; DNA: TGTGCCAGCAGCACTGGAGGGCAAGAGACCCAGTACTTC
V: TRBV6-4; D: .; size: few; J: TRBJ2-3; CDR3: CASARGSTDTQYF; DNA: TGTGCCAGCGCCAGAGGGAGCACAGATACGCAGTATTTT